This T cell receptor beta chain was profiled in a study of CD8 T cells in ankylosing spondylitis. Making use of molecular barcodes, quantitative 5'-RACE generated TCR beta libraries. TCRdb re-derived calls from the 5' RACE reads in MiXCR, one entry per CDR3 protein. In the table there are 160,000 or so distinct CDR3 sequences, roughly 10% of which are singletons. A remark on this clonotype: What it binds is unknown.

Trimming stripped 4 bases from V and 7 bases from J, with 11 bases between. Germline V lookup: CDR1 DFQATT, CDR2 SNEGSKA (reference sequence). The CDR3 consists of 11 residues. Study-level findings and limits: Blood from ankylosing spondylitis patients appeared to carry a characteristic roughly eight-variant TCR beta motif. Both synovial fluid and blood in reactive arthritis had previously been reported to carry some motif variants. In ankylosing spondylitis patients, matched synovial fluid reportedly showed significant enrichment of disease-linked clones.

Sequenced input: blood, either unsorted or a sorted T cell fraction (not recorded which). This TCR derives from a female donor with ankylosing spondylitis or in good health (not recorded which). This chain joins TRBV20-1 and TRBJ2-7; D is possibly TRBD1 (6 bases). The CDR3 region is CSAMGAAEQYF. The DNA for the CDR3 is TGCAGTGCTATGGGGGCCGCGGAGCAGTACTTC.